This T cell receptor (beta chain) was recovered during a study of shared clonotypes between healthy human individuals. Terminally differentiated effector memory CD45RA+ cells were excluded by CCR7 positive selection of CD45RO-negative cells. The table came from immunoSEQ multiplex PCR; TCRdb's copy has only in-frame clones and leaves some out. The table has under 2,000,000 clones, about 95% seen once. As to this clone: Different DNA sequences within this sample yield the same CDR3.

The CDR3 loop spans 13 amino acids. The germline V gene encodes CDR1 LNHDA and CDR2 SQIVND (reference sequence). V lost 3 bases and J lost 0, with 6 bases in between. The chain uses TRBV19 and TRBJ2-7; D possibly corresponds to TRBD1 (5 bases). The specimen was naive CD8+ T cells sorted from blood. The sequence was collected from a man between 18 and 29 years old in good health. The CDR3, as DNA: TGTGCCAGTAGTATTACAGGCTCCTACGAGCAGTACTTC. Encoded protein: CASSITGSYEQYF.